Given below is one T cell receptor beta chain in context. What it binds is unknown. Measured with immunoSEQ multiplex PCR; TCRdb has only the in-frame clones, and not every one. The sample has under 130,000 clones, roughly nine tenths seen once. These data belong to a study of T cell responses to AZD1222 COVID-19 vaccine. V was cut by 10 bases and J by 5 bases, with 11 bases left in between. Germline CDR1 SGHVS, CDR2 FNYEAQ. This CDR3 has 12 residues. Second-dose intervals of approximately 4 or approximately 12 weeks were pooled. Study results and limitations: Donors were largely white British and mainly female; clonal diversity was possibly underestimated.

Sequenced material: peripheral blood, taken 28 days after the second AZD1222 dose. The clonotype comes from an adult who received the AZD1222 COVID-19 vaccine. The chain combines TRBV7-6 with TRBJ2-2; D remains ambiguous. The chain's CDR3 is CAITSQTGELFF. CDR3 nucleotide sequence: TGTGCCATCACGTCTCAGACCGGGGAGCTGTTTTTT.